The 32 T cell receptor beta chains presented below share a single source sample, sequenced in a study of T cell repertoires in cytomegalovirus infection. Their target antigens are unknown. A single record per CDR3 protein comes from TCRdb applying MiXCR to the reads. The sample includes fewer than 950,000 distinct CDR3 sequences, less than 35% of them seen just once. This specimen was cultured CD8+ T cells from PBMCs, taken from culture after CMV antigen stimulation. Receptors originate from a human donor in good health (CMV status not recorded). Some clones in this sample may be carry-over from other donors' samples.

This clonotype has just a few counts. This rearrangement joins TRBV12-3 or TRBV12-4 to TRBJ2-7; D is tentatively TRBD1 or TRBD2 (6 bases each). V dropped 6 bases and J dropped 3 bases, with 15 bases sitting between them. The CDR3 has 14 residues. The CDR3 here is CASSPYGGDYEQYF. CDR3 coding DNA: TGTGCCAGCAGCCCTTACGGGGGCGACTACGAGCAGTACTTC.

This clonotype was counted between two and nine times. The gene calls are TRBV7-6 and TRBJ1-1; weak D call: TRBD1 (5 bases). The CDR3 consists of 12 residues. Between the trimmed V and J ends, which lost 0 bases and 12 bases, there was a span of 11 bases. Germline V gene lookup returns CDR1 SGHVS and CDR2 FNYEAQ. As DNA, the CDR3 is TGTGCCAGCAGCTTAGCGGGGACGATACCTTTCTTT. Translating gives CASSLAGTIPFF.

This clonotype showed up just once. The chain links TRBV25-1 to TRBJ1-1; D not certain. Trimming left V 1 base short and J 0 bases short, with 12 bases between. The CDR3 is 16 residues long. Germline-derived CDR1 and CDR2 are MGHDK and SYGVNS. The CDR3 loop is CASSESWEYMNTEAFF. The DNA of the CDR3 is TGTGCCAGCAGTGAATCGTGGGAATACATGAACACTGAAGCTTTCTTT.

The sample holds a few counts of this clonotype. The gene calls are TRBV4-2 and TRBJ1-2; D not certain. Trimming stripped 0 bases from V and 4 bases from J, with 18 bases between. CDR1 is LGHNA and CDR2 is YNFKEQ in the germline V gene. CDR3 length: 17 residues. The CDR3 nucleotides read TGTGCCAGCAGCCAAGATCGGACGGGCAGCCTATTCTATGGCTACACCTTC. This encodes CASSQDRTGSLFYGYTF.

The CDR3: CASSSGQSNYGYTF. The CDR3 coding sequence is TGTGCCAGCAGTTCGGGACAGTCAAACTATGGCTACACCTTC. The V gene is TRBV12-3 or TRBV12-4, the J gene TRBJ1-2, with 7 bases that match TRBD1. This CDR3 comprises 14 residues. With V trimmed by 4 bases and J by 2 bases, 4 bases remained unmatched.

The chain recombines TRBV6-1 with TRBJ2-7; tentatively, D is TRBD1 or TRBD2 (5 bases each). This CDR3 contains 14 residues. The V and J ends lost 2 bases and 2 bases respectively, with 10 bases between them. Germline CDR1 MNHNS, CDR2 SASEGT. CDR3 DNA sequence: TGTGCCAGCAGTGAATGGGGGAGCGCCTACGAGCAGTACTTC. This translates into CASSEWGSAYEQYF.

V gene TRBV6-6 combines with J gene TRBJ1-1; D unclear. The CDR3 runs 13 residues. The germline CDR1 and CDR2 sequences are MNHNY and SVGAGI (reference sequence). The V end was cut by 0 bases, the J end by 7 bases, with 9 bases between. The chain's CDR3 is CASSYSERLEAFF. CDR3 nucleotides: TGTGCCAGCAGTTACTCCGAGAGGCTTGAAGCTTTCTTT.

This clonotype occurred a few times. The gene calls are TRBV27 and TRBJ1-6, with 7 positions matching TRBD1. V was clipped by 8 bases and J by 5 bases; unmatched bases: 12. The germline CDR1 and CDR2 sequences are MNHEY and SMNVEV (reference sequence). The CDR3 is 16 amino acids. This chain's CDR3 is CASLKGGVGNNSPLHF. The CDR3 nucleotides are TGTGCCAGCTTAAAAGGGGGCGTTGGGAATAATTCACCCCTCCACTTT.

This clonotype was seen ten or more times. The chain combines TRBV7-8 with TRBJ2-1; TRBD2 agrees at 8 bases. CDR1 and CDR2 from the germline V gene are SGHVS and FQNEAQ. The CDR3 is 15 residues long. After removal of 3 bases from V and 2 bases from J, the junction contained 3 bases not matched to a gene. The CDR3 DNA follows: TGTGCCAGCAGCTTTGCGGGGGGCCCCTACAATGAGCAGTTCTTC. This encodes CASSFAGGPYNEQFF.

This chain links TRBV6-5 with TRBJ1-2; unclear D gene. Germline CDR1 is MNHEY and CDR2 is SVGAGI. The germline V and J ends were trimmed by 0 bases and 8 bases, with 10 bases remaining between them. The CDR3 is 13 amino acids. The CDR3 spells CASSYSTGNGYTF. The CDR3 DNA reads TGTGCCAGCAGTTACTCGACCGGGAACGGCTACACCTTC.

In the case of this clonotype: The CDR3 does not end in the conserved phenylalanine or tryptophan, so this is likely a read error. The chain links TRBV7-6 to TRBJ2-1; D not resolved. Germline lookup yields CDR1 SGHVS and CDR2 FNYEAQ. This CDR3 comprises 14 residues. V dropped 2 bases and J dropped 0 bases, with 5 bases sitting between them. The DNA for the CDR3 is TGTGCCAGCAGCTTACGCAGCTCCTACAATGAGCAGTTCTCC. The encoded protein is CASSLRSSYNEQFS.

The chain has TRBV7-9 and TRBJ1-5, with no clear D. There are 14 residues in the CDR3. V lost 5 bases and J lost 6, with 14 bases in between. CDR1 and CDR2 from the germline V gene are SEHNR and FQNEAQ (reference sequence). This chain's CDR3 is CASSQNAVRQPQHF. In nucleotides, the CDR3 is TGTGCCAGCAGCCAAAACGCAGTTCGTCAGCCCCAGCATTTT.

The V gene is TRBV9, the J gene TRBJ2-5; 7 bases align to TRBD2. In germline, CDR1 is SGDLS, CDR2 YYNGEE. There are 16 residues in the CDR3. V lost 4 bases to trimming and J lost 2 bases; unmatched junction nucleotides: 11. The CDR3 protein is CASSPHGLAEQETQYF. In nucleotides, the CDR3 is TGTGCCAGCAGCCCCCATGGGCTAGCGGAACAAGAGACCCAGTACTTC.

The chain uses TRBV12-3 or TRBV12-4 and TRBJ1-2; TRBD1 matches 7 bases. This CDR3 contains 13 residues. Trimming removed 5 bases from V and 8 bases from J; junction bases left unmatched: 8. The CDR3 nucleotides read TGTGCCAGCAGTCCAGGGACAGTTTGGGGCTACACCTTC. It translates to CASSPGTVWGYTF.

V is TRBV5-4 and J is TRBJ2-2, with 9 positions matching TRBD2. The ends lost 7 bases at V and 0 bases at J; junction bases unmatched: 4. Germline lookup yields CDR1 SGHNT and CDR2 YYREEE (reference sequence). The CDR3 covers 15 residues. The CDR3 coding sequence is TGTGCCAGCTATAGCGGGGGTCCGAACACCGGGGAGCTGTTTTTT. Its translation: CASYSGGPNTGELFF.

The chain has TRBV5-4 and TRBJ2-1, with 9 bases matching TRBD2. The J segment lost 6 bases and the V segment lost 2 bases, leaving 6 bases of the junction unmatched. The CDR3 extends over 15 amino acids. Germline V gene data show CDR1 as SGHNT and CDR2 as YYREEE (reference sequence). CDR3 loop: CASSFIAGAVNEQFF. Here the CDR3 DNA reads TGTGCCAGCAGCTTTATAGCGGGGGCCGTCAATGAGCAGTTCTTC.

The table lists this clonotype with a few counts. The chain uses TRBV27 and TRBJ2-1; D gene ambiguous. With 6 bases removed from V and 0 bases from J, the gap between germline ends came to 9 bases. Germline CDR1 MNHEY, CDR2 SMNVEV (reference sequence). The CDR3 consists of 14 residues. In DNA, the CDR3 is TGTGCCAGCAGACTCGCTAGCTCCTACAATGAGCAGTTCTTC. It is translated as CASRLASSYNEQFF.

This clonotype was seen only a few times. The CDR3 loop is CASKDWQSSSYEQYV. The CDR3 nucleotides are TGTGCCAGCAAAGATTGGCAATCGAGCTCCTACGAGCAGTACGTC. The genes are TRBV2 and TRBJ2-7; no clear D. Germline-derived CDR1 and CDR2 are SNHLY and FYNNEI. The CDR3 length is 15 residues. The V end lost 7 bases, the J end lost 0 bases, and 16 bases lay between the germline ends.

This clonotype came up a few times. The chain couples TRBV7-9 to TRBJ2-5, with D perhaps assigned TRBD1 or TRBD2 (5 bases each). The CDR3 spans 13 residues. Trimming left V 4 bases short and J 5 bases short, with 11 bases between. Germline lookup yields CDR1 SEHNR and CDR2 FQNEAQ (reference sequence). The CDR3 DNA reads TGTGCCAGCAGCTCCCCTGAGGGGGAGACCCAGTACTTC. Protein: CASSSPEGETQYF.

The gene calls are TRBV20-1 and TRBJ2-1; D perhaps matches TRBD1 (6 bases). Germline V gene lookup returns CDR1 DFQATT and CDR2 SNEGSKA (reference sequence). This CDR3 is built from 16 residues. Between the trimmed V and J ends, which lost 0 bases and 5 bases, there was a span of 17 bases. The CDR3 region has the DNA TGCAGTGCTAGAGATTTTAGAGGGGGAAACGACAATGAGCAGTTCTTC. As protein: CSARDFRGGNDNEQFF.

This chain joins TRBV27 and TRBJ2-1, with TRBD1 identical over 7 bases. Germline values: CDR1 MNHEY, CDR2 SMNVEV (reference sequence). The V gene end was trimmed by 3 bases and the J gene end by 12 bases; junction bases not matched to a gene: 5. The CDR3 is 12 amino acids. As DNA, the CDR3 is TGTGCCAGCAGTTTTAAACAGGGGCGGCAGTTCTTC. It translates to CASSFKQGRQFF.

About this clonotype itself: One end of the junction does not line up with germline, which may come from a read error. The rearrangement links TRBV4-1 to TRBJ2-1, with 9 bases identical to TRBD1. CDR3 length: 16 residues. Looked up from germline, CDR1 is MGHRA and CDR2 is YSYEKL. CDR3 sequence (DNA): TGTGCCAGCAGCCAAGTTTCCCGGGACAGGGTTTATGAGCAGTTCTTC. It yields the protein CASSQVSRDRVYEQFF.

The CDR3 DNA follows: TGTGCCAGCAGCCATGGCCCGGCTACCGATCGTTGGAACACCGGGGAGCTGTTTTTT. Encoded protein: CASSHGPATDRWNTGELFF. The V call is TRBV7-6, the J call TRBJ2-2; D unresolved. The germline gives CDR1 SGHVS, CDR2 FNYEAQ. V shed 5 bases and J shed 1 base, with 23 bases lying between them. This CDR3 is 19 amino acids long.

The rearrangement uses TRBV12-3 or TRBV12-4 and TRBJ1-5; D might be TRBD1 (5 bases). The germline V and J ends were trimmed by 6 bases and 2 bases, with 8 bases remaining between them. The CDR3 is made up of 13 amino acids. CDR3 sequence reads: CASSWDGNQPQHF. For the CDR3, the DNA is TGTGCCAGCAGCTGGGACGGCAATCAGCCCCAGCATTTT.

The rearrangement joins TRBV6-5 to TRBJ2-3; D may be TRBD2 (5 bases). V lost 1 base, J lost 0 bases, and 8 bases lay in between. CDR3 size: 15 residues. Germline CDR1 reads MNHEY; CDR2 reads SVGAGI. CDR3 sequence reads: CASSYWSGSTDTQYF. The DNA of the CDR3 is TGTGCCAGCAGTTACTGGAGCGGTAGCACAGATACGCAGTATTTT.

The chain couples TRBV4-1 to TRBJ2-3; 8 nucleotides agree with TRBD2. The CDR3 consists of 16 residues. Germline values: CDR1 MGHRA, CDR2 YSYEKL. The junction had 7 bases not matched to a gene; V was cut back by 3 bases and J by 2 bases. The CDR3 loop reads CASSQGGGGHTDTQYF. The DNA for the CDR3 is TGCGCCAGCAGCCAGGGCGGCGGGGGGCACACAGATACGCAGTATTTT.

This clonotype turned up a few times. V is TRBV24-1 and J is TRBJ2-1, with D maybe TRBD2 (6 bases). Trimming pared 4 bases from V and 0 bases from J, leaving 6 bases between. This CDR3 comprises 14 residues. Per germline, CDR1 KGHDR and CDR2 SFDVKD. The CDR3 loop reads CATSEEGSYNEQFF. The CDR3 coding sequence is TGTGCCACCAGTGAGGAGGGCTCCTACAATGAGCAGTTCTTC.

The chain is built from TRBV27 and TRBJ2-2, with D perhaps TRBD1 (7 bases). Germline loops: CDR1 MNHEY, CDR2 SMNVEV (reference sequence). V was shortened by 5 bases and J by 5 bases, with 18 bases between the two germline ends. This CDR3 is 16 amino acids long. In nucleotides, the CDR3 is TGTGCCAGCAGTCCCCAGGGGGGTATTGGGACCGGGGAGCTGTTTTTT. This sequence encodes CASSPQGGIGTGELFF.

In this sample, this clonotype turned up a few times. Here the CDR3 DNA reads TGTGCCAGCAGAACCGGGACAGAATTCTCACCCCTCCACTTT. As protein: CASRTGTEFSPLHF. The rearrangement joins TRBV27 to TRBJ1-6; 7 bases match TRBD1. V lost 6 bases, J lost 10 bases, and 9 bases stayed unmatched. Germline V gene lookup returns CDR1 MNHEY and CDR2 SMNVEV (reference sequence). The CDR3 covers 14 residues.

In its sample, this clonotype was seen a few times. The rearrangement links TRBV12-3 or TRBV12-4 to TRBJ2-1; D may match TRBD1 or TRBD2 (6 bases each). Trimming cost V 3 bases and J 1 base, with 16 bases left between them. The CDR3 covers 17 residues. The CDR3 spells CASSFSRGPESYNEQFF. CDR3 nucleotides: TGTGCCAGCAGTTTTTCTCGGGGGCCCGAATCCTACAATGAGCAGTTCTTC.

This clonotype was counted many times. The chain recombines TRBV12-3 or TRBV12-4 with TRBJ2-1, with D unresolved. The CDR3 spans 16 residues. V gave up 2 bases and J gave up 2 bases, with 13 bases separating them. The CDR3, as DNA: TGTGCCAGCAGTTTAAACCAGGAACGGCCCTACAATGAGCAGTTCTTC. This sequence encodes CASSLNQERPYNEQFF.

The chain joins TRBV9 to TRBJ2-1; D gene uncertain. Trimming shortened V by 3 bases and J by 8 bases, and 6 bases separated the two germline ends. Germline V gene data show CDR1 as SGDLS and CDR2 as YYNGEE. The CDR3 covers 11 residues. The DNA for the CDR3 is TGTGCCAGCAGCGAGAACCATGAGCAGTTCTTC. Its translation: CASSENHEQFF.